The clone carrying this TCR beta chain was detected a few times. With duration under 3 months, ophthalmopathy was active: Clinical Activity Score at least 3, NOSPECS at least 4. Exclusions: uncontrolled infection, other autoimmune disease, pregnancy, lactation. The PBMCs studied were ones that came from roughly 11 ml fresh peripheral blood. This sample stems from a study of T cells in Graves' hyperthyroidism and ophthalmopathy. On the study more broadly: Peripheral blood collection took place at initial diagnosis, before any treatment.

V lost 0 bases to trimming and J lost 8 bases, with 10 bases between them. The CDR3 runs 13 residues. Germline V gives CDR1 KGHSH, CDR2 LQKENI. TCR beta CDR3 sequences were amplified from RNA transcripts. The study used the HTBI primer set for a first-round RT-PCR of the TCR CDR3. TCRdb independently ran MiXCR on the multiplex PCR reads; one entry per CDR3 protein. The sample has under 350,000 distinct CDR3 sequences; about 15% are singletons. This TCR was sampled from a woman aged 55 to 70 with Graves' ophthalmopathy. J is TRBJ1-2 and V is TRBV18; D is possibly TRBD1 (6 bases). The sequenced sample was blood. CDR3 DNA: TGTGCCAGCTCACCACCGGCAGGGGACGGCTACACCTTC. Translated: CASSPPAGDGYTF.